What follows are 2 T cell receptor beta chains derived from one specimen sequenced in a study of blood T cell repertoires in COVID-19. Only in-frame clones appear in the TCRdb table, and some are missing; sequencing was by immunoSEQ multiplex PCR. The data hold some 170,000 clones, with over 60% observed a single time. Sequencing was done on a sample of peripheral blood. The receptors stem from a man in his fifties or sixties with acute or convalescent COVID-19.

The chain uses TRBV15 and TRBJ1-1; no definite D call. The CDR3 runs to 15 residues. V was pared by 3 bases and J by 3 bases, with 14 bases between. Germline V lookup: CDR1 LNHNV, CDR2 YYDKDF (reference sequence). The CDR3, as DNA: TGTGCCACCAGCAGGGACCGGGGAATCGACACTGAAGCTTTCTTT. Amino acid sequence: CATSRDRGIDTEAFF.

J is TRBJ2-1 and V is TRBV7-8; TRBD2 matches at 10 bases. V lost 1 base to trimming and J lost 4 bases; unmatched junction nucleotides: 4. CDR3 length: 16 amino acids. Germline V gene sequence: CDR1 SGHVS, CDR2 FQNEAQ. CDR3: CASSLGSGGQYNEQFF. CDR3 sequence (DNA): TGTGCCAGCAGCTTAGGTAGCGGGGGGCAATACAATGAGCAGTTCTTC.